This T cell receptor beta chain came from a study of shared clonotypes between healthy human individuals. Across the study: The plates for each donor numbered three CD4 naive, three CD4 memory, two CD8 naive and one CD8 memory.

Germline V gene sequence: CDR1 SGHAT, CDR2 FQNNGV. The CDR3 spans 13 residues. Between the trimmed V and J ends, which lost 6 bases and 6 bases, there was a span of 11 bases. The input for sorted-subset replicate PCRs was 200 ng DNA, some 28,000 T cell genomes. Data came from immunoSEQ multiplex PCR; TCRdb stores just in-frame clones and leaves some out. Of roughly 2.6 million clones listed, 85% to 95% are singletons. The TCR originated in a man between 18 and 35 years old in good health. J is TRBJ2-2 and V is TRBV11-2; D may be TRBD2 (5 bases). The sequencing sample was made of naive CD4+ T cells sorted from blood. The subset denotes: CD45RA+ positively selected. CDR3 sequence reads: CASSPQAAGELFF. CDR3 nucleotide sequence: TGTGCCAGCAGTCCCCAAGCGGCCGGGGAGCTGTTTTTT. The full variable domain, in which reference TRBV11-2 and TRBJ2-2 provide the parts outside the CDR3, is EAGVAQSPRYKIIEKRQSVAFWCNPISGHATLYWYQQILGQGPKLLIQFQNNGVVDDSQLPKDRFSAERLKGVDSTLKIQPAKLEDSAVYLCASSPQAAGELFFGEGSRLTVL.